This entry is about one TCR beta chain. This table comes from immunoSEQ multiplex PCR, and its TCRdb copy is limited to in-frame clones, with some not included. The table records about 48,000 clones, roughly 87% of them present only once. The data belong to a study of siplizumab effects on memory and regulatory T cells. V lost 5 bases to trimming and J lost 7 bases, with 8 bases between them. The CDR3 runs 11 residues. Germline CDR1 MNHEY, CDR2 SVGAGI. Sequencing was carried out using naive CD8+ T cells sorted from blood. This TCR was sampled from a human donor in good health. The V gene is TRBV6-5, the J gene TRBJ1-2, with D uncertain. CDR3: CASSGGPGYTF. The CDR3 DNA sequence: TGTGCCAGCAGTGGAGGGCCTGGCTACACCTTC.